This entry describes one TCR beta chain. Repertoires were generated with immunoSEQ multiplex PCR, while TCRdb's copy carries only in-frame clones and drops some. The table shows some 150,000 clones, with roughly 94% occurring only once. The sample comes from a study of control samples from healthy donors and cancer patients. Germline lookup yields CDR1 SGHVS and CDR2 FQNEAQ. The CDR3 has 14 amino acids. With 5 bases clipped from V and 2 bases from J, the junction kept 5 bases outside the gene matches. The chain combines TRBV7-8 with TRBJ2-7; TRBD2 agrees at 8 bases. Sequencing was performed on PBMCs. This TCR came from a man between 60 and 70 years old with colorectal cancer. CDR3 sequence reads: CASSPAGGPYEQYF. CDR3 DNA sequence: TGTGCCAGCAGCCCCGCGGGGGGCCCCTACGAGCAGTACTTC.